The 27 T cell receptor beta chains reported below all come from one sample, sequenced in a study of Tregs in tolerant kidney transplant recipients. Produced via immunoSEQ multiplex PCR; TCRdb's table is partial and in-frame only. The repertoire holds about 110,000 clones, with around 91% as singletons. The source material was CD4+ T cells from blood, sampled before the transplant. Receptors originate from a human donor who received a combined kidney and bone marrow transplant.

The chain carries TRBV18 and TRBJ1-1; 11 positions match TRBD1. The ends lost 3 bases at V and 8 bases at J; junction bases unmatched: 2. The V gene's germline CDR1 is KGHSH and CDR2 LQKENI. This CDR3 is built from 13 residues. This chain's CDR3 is CASSPGQGVEAFF. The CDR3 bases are TGTGCCAGCTCACCGGGACAGGGGGTAGAAGCTTTCTTT.

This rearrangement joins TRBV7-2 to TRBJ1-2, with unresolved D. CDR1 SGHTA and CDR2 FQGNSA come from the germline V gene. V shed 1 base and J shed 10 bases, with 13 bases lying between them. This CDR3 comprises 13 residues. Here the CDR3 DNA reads TGTGCCAGCAGCTTAGTACTACAACGAGTCTACACCTTC. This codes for CASSLVLQRVYTF. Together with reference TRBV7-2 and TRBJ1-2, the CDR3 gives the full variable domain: GAGVSQSPSNKVTEKGKDVELRCDPISGHTALYWYRQSLGQGLEFLIYFQGNSAPDKSGLPSDRFSAERTGGSVSTLTIQRTQQEDSAVYLCASSLVLQRVYTFGSGTRLTVV.

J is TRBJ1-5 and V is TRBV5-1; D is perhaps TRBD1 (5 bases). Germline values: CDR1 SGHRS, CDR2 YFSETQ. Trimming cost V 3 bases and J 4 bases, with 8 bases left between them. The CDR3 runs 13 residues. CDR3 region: CASSWEGNQPQHF. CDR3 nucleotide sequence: TGCGCCAGCAGCTGGGAGGGGAATCAGCCCCAGCATTTT.

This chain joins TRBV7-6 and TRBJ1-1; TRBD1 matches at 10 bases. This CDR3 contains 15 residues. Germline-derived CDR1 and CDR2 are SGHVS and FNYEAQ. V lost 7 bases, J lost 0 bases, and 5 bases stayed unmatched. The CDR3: CASTPGQGLNTEAFF. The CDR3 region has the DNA TGTGCCAGCACCCCGGGACAGGGGCTGAACACTGAAGCTTTCTTT.

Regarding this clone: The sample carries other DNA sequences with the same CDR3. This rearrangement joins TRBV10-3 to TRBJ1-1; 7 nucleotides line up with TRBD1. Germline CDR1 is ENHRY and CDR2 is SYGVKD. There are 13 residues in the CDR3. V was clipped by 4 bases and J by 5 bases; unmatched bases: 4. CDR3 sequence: CAISGQGGTEAFF. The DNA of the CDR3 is TGTGCCATCAGTGGACAGGGAGGAACTGAAGCTTTCTTT.

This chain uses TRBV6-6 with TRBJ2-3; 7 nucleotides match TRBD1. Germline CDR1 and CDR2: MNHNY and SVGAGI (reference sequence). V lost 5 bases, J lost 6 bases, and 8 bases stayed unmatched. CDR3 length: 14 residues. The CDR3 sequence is CASSLGQDQDTQYF. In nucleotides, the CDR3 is TGTGCCAGCAGTCTCGGACAGGATCAGGATACGCAGTATTTT.

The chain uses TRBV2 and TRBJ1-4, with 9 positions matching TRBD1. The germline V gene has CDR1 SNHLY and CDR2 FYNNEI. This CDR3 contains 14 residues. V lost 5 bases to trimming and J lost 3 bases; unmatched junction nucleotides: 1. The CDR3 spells CASSRDRANEKLFF. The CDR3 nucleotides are TGTGCCAGCAGTAGGGACAGGGCTAATGAAAAACTGTTTTTT.

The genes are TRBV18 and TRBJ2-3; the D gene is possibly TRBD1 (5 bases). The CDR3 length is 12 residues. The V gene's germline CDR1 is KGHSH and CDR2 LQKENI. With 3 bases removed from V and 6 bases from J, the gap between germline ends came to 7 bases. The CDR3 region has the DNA TGTGCCAGCTCACCGAAGGGGGATACGCAGTATTTT. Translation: CASSPKGDTQYF.

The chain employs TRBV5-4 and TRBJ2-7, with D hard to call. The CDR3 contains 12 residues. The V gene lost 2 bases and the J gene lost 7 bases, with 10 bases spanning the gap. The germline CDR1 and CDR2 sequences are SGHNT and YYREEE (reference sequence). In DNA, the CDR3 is TGTGCCAGCAGCTTTGTCTTCGGGGAGCAGTACTTC. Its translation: CASSFVFGEQYF. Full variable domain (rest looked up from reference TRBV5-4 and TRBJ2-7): ETGVTQSPTHLIKTRGQQVTLRCSSQSGHNTVSWYQQALGQGPQFIFQYYREEENGRGNFPPRFSGLQFPNYSSELNVNALELDDSALYLCASSFVFGEQYFGPGTRLTVT.

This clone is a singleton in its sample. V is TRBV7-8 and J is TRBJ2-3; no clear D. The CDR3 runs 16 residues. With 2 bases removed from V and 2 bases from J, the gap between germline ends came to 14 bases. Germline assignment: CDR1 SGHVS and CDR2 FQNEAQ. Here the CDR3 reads CASSLIASYYTDTQYF. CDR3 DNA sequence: TGTGCCAGCAGCTTAATCGCTTCCTATTACACAGATACGCAGTATTTT.

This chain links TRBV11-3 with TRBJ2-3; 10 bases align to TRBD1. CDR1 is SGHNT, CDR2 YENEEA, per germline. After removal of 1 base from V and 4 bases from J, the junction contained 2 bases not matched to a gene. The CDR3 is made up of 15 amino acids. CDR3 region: CASSLGTGGADTQYF. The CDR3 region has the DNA TGTGCCAGCAGCTTAGGGACAGGGGGAGCAGATACGCAGTATTTT.

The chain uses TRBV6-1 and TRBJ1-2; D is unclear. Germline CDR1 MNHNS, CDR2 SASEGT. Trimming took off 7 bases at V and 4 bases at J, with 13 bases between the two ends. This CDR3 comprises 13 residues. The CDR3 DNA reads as TGTGCCAGCACCCTCACCGGGATCTATGGCTACACCTTC. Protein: CASTLTGIYGYTF.

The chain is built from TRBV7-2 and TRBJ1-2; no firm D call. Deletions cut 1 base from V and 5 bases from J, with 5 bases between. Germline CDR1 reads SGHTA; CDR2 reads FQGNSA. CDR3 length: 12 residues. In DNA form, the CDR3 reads TGTGCCAGCAGCTTAGACTATTATGGCTACACCTTC. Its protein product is CASSLDYYGYTF.

CDR3 protein: CASSSRQVSAKNIQYF. CDR3 coding DNA: TGTGCCAGCTCATCTAGACAGGTTTCGGCCAAAAACATTCAGTACTTC. J is TRBJ2-4 and V is TRBV18, with TRBD1 as a possible D gene (6 bases). Germline CDR1 and CDR2: KGHSH and LQKENI. The CDR3 is 16 amino acids. With 5 bases removed from V and 1 base from J, the gap between germline ends came to 15 bases. The full variable domain, in which reference TRBV18 and TRBJ2-4 provide the parts outside the CDR3, is NAGVMQNPRHLVRRRGQEARLRCSPMKGHSHVYWYRQLPEEGLKFMVYLQKENIIDESGMPKERFSAEFPKEGPSILRIQQVVRGDSAAYFCASSSRQVSAKNIQYFGAGTRLSVL.

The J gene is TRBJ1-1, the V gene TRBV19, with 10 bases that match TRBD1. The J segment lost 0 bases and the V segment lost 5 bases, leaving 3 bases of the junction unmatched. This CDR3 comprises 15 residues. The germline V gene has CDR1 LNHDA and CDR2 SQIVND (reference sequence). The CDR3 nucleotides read TGTGCCAGTAGTGCTGGGACAGGGGTGAACACTGAAGCTTTCTTT. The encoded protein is CASSAGTGVNTEAFF. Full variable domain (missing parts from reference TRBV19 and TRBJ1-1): DGGITQSPKYLFRKEGQNVTLSCEQNLNHDAMYWYRQDPGQGLRLIYYSQIVNDFQKGDIAEGYSVSREKKESFPLTVTSAQKNPTAFYLCASSAGTGVNTEAFFGQGTRLTVV.

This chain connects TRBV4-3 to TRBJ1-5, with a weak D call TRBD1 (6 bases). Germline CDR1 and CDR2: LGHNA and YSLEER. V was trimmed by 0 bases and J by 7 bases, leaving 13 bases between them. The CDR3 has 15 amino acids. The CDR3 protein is CASSQDLDRMQPQHF. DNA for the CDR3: TGCGCCAGCAGCCAAGATCTTGACAGGATGCAGCCCCAGCATTTT.

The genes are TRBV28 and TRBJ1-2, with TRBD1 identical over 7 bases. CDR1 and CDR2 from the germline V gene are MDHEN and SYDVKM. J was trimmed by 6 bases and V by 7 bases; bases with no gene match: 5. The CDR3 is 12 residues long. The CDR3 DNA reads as TGTGCCAGCACGGGGCAGGGGGATGGCTACACCTTC. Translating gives CASTGQGDGYTF.

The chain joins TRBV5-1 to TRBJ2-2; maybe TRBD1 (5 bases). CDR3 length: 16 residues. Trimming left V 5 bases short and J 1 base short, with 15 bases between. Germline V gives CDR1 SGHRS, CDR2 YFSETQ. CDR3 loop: CASRLLPRVNTGELFF. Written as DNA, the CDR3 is TGCGCCAGCAGGCTCCTCCCCAGGGTGAACACCGGGGAGCTGTTTTTT.

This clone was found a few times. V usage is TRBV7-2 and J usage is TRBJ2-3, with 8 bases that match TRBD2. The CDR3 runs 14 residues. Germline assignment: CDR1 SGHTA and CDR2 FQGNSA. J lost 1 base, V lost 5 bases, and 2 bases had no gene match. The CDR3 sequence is CASSQRERTDTQYF. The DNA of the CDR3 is TGTGCCAGCAGCCAGCGGGAGCGCACAGATACGCAGTATTTT.

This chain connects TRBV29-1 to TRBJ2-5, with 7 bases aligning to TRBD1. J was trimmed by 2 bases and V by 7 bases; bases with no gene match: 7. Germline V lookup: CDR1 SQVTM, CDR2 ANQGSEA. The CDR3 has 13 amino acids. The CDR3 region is CSATTGVQETQYF. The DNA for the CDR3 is TGCAGCGCGACAACAGGGGTTCAAGAGACCCAGTACTTC.

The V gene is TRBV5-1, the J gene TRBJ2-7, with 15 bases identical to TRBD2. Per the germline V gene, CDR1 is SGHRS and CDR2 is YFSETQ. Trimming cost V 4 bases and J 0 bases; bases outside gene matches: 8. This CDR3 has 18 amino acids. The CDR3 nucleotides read TGCGCCAGCAGCCGGGGGACTAGCGGGGGGTACCACTCCTACGAGCAGTACTTC. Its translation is CASSRGTSGGYHSYEQYF. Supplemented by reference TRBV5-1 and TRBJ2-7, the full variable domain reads KAGVTQTPRYLIKTRGQQVTLSCSPISGHRSVSWYQQTPGQGLQFLFEYFSETQRNKGNFPGRFSGRQFSNSRSEMNVSTLELGDSALYLCASSRGTSGGYHSYEQYFGPGTRLTVT.

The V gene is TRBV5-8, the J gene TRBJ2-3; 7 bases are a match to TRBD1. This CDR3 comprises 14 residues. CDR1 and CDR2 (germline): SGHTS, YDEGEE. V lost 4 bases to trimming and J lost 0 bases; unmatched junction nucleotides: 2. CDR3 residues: CASSHRGSTDTQYF. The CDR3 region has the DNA TGTGCCAGCAGCCACAGGGGCAGCACAGATACGCAGTATTTT.

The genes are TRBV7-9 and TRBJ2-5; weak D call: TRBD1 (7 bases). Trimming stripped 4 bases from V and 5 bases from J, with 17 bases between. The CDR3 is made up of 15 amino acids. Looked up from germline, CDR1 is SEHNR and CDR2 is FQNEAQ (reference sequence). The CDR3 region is CASSYYKGAGETQYF. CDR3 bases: TGTGCCAGCAGCTATTACAAGGGGGCGGGGGAGACCCAGTACTTC.

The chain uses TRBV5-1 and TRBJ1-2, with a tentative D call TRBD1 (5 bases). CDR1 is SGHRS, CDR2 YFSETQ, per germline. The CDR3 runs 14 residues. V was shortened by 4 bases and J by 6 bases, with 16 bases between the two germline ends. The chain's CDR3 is CASSLVGGTDGYTF. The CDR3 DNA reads TGCGCCAGCAGCCTCGTGGGGGGGACGGATGGCTACACCTTC.

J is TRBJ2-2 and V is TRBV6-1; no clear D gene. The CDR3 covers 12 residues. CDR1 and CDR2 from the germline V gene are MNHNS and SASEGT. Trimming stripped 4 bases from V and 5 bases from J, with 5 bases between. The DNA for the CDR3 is TGTGCCAGCAGTGTTTCGACCGGGGAGCTGTTTTTT. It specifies CASSVSTGELFF.

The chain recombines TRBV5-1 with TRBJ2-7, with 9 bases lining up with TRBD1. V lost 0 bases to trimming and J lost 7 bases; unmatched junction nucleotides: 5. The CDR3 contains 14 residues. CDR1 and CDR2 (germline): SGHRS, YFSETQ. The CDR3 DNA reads TGCGCCAGCAGCTTGGAACAGGGGGCAGGGGAGCAGTACTTC. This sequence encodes CASSLEQGAGEQYF.

The CDR3 protein is CASSPETGEHTQYF. CDR3 nucleotides: TGTGCCAGCAGCCCAGAAACAGGGGAGCATACGCAGTATTTT. The V gene is TRBV13, the J gene TRBJ2-3; 7 bases agree with TRBD1. The V segment lost 5 bases and the J segment 7 bases; nucleotides outside the gene matches: 9. The CDR3 is 14 residues long. Germline V gene data show CDR1 as PRHDT and CDR2 as FYEKMQ (reference sequence).